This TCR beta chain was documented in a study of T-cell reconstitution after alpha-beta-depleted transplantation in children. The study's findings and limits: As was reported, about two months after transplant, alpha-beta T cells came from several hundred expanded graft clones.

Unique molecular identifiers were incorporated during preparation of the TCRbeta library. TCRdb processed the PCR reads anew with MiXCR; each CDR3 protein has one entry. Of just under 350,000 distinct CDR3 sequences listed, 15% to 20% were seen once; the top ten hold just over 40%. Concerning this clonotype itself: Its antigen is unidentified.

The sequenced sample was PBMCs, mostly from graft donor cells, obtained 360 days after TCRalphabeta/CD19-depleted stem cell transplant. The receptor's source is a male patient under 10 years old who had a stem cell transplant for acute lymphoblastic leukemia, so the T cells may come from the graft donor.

Written as DNA, the CDR3 is TGTGCCAGTAGTATTGCAGGCATTGGCTACACCTTC. Its protein product is CASSIAGIGYTF. The chain links TRBV19 to TRBJ1-2; D call uncertain. The CDR3 runs to 12 residues. Trimming removed 3 bases from V and 7 bases from J, with 9 bases in between. Germline loops: CDR1 LNHDA, CDR2 SQIVND (reference sequence). Combining the CDR3 with reference TRBV19 and TRBJ1-2 gives the whole variable domain DGGITQSPKYLFRKEGQNVTLSCEQNLNHDAMYWYRQDPGQGLRLIYYSQIVNDFQKGDIAEGYSVSREKKESFPLTVTSAQKNPTAFYLCASSIAGIGYTFGSGTRLTVV.